This T cell receptor beta chain was identified during a study of cytomegalovirus exposure and HLA in healthy donors. Use of 60 Vbeta and 13 Jbeta primers characterized the PCR. Method: immunoSEQ multiplex PCR; TCRdb's copy keeps in-frame clones and lacks some. The repertoire holds approximately 150,000 clones, with roughly 75% as singletons. General study points: The study put 150 to 200 TCR beta chains on its list as cytomegalovirus-associated.

A word on this clone: Its specificity is unknown.

The sequence came from a man younger than 35 in good health and CMV-seropositive. The specimen sequenced was PBMCs.

The CDR3 region has the DNA TGTGCCAGCAGGTTAGCGGGAGGTGGCACAGATACGCAGTATTTT. Its translation is CASRLAGGGTDTQYF. V usage is TRBV28 and J usage is TRBJ2-3; 10 positions agree with TRBD2. From germline, CDR1 is MDHEN and CDR2 SYDVKM. This CDR3 has 15 amino acids. V was pared by 6 bases and J by 1 base, with 4 bases of the junction left unmatched.